The rows below give T cell receptor beta chains drawn from one sample of a study of blood T cell repertoires in COVID-19. Here immunoSEQ multiplex PCR was the method, and the copy in TCRdb shows in-frame clones only, minus some. The repertoire consists of 240,000 or so clones, with approximately 91% occurring once and the leading ten covering 0.65% to 0.9%. Specimen: peripheral blood. All receptors come from a woman between 25 and 40 years old with acute or convalescent COVID-19. The CDR3 runs from the conserved cysteine through the conserved F or W. Each record gives: clone size, V gene, D gene, J gene, CDR3 DNA, CDR3 protein. The D gene is left open where the match is weak. Expanded clones get a size class; other rows say once, few or many, or leave the size out.

size: -
V: TRBV10-1
D: -
J: TRBJ2-3
DNA: TGCGCCAGCAGTGACTATACAGGCCCCACAGATACGCAGTATTTT
CDR3: CASSDYTGPTDTQYF

size: once
V: TRBV9
D: -
J: TRBJ2-2
DNA: TGTGCCAGCAGCGAGCCCCGGACAGCTACGAACACCGGGGAGCTGTTTTTT
CDR3: CASSEPRTATNTGELFF

size: -
V: TRBV6-5
D: TRBD1
J: TRBJ1-4
DNA: TGTGCCAGCAGTTCGACAGGGTCCCTCGAAAAACTGTTTTTT
CDR3: CASSSTGSLEKLFF

size: -
V: TRBV5-1
D: -
J: TRBJ1-5
DNA: TGCGCCAGCAGCCTGAAACAGGGATGGCAGCCCCAGCATTTT
CDR3: CASSLKQGWQPQHF

size: -
V: TRBV5-4
D: -
J: TRBJ1-4
DNA: TGTGCCAGCAGCTTGGCCGGACAGAGATTTTCAACTAATGAAAAACTGTTTTTT
CDR3: CASSLAGQRFSTNEKLFF

size: once
V: TRBV7-3
D: -
J: TRBJ2-7
DNA: TGTGCCAGCAGCCGAACCGCGGGTTCCTACGAGCAGTACTTC
CDR3: CASSRTAGSYEQYF

size: -
V: TRBV19
D: -
J: TRBJ2-1
DNA: TGTGCCAGTAGTATAGGCGATGAGCAGTTCTTC
CDR3: CASSIGDEQFF

size: -
V: TRBV13
D: TRBD1
J: TRBJ1-1
DNA: TGTGCCAGCAGCGGACAGGGGGCGCGGGGAGCTTTCTTT
CDR3: CASSGQGARGAFF

size: -
V: TRBV7-9
D: -
J: TRBJ2-7
DNA: TGTGCCAGCAGCACGGGATACGAGCAGTACTTC
CDR3: CASSTGYEQYF

size: -
V: TRBV7-6
D: -
J: TRBJ2-1
DNA: TGTGCCAGCAGCTTCACACAGATCGATGAGCAGTTCTTC
CDR3: CASSFTQIDEQFF

size: -
V: TRBV7-2
D: TRBD1
J: TRBJ1-4
DNA: TGTGCCAGCAGCTTAGGGGGACAGGGTTCTGAAAAACTGTTTTTT
CDR3: CASSLGGQGSEKLFF

size: once
V: TRBV9
D: -
J: TRBJ1-2
DNA: TGTGCCAGCCGACCACAGGAACACTATGGCTACACCTTC
CDR3: CASRPQEHYGYTF

size: -
V: TRBV7-8
D: -
J: TRBJ2-3
DNA: TGTGCCAGCAGCGTAACCGTTGGCGGGATACAAGATACGCAGTATTTT
CDR3: CASSVTVGGIQDTQYF

size: -
V: TRBV6-5
D: -
J: TRBJ2-3
DNA: TGTGCCAGCAGTTACTTTCCTAGCACAGATACGCAGTATTTT
CDR3: CASSYFPSTDTQYF

size: -
V: TRBV4-1
D: TRBD1
J: TRBJ1-2
DNA: TGCGCCAGCAGCCAACCGGGACAGGAACTCTATGGCTACACCTTC
CDR3: CASSQPGQELYGYTF

size: -
V: TRBV7-2
D: -
J: TRBJ2-1
DNA: TGTGCCAGCAGCCTCCAGGGGTCCCACAGGGCATCCTACAATGAGCAGTTCTTC
CDR3: CASSLQGSHRASYNEQFF